The clone carrying this T cell receptor beta chain was seen a few times. The CDR3 is made up of 15 amino acids. The data stem from a study of blood T cells in healthy people across ages. The use of a sample-barcoded 5' primer and a J-beta primer mix characterized a second PCR of roughly 7 to 11 cycles. Each CDR3 protein is one row after TCRdb ran MiXCR on the 5' RACE reads. The table lists more than 650,000 distinct CDR3 sequences, around 25% of them singletons. Another study also made use of these data, one on T cells of mothers and their children.

The clonotype comes from a boy between 10 and 17 years old in good health. This chain connects TRBV12-3 or TRBV12-4 to TRBJ2-5; TRBD1 might be the D (5 bases). The J call may be wrong; the DNA end is better matched by TRBJ2-1. The material sequenced was blood. The CDR3 spells CASSPRQGKNNEQFF. The CDR3 nucleotides read TGTGCCAGCAGTCCAAGGCAGGGAAAGAACAATGAGCAGTTCTTC.